The 29 T cell receptor beta chains given below trace back to one sample, sequenced in a study of blood T cell repertoires in COVID-19. Sequencing was performed with immunoSEQ multiplex PCR; in TCRdb, only in-frame clones are kept and a portion is missing. The repertoire holds approximately 88,000 clones, with 78% as singletons. The sample taken for sequencing was peripheral blood. Receptors were obtained from a man aged 70-80 years with COVID-19, enrolled during active disease.

The CDR3 nucleotides read TGTGCCAGCAGCAAACCGGACAGGGGGCGAGAGACCCAGTACTTC. It codes for CASSKPDRGRETQYF. This chain links TRBV6-2 or TRBV6-3 with TRBJ2-5; TRBD1 matches 11 bases. With 6 bases clipped from V and 4 bases from J, the junction kept 7 bases outside the gene matches. Germline V gene lookup returns CDR1 MNHEY and CDR2 SVGEGT. This CDR3 contains 15 residues.

This clone has only a few counts. This chain joins TRBV19 and TRBJ2-3; 7 bases fit TRBD1. J gave up 5 bases and V 3 bases, and 5 bases lay outside the gene matches. CDR1 LNHDA and CDR2 SQIVND come from the germline V gene (reference sequence). CDR3 length equals 14 residues. The CDR3 protein is CASSMGTVLDTQYF. CDR3 coding DNA: TGTGCCAGTAGTATGGGGACAGTATTAGATACGCAGTATTTT.

The V gene is TRBV7-8, the J gene TRBJ1-5; 7 bases are shared with TRBD1. The CDR3 contains 15 residues. The germline V gene has CDR1 SGHVS and CDR2 FQNEAQ. V gave up 1 base and J gave up 5 bases; unmatched junction bases: 5. This CDR3 reads CASSLEDRPDQPQHF. The CDR3 DNA is TGTGCCAGCAGCTTAGAGGACAGGCCGGATCAGCCCCAGCATTTT.

Points on this clone: Other nucleotide sequences in the sample specify the same CDR3. V gene TRBV3-1 (or the pseudogene TRBV3-2) combines with J gene TRBJ1-1; D is undetermined. The CDR3 has 13 residues. V lost 0 bases, J lost 0 bases, and 2 bases lay in between. Germline assignment: CDR1 LGHDT and CDR2 YNNKEL (reference sequence). CDR3 in DNA: TGTGCCAGCAGCCAAGACATGAACACTGAAGCTTTCTTT. It encodes CASSQDMNTEAFF.

The rearrangement uses TRBV10-3 and TRBJ1-1, with 7 bases lining up with TRBD1. The germline V gene encodes CDR1 ENHRY and CDR2 SYGVKD. Germline trimming cut 9 bases from V and 7 bases from J; bases unmatched to any gene: 8. The CDR3 runs to 12 residues. The CDR3 protein is CAILGQNGEAFF. CDR3 sequence (DNA): TGTGCCATATTGGGACAGAACGGTGAAGCTTTCTTT.

The genes are TRBV4-1 and TRBJ1-3, with 8 nucleotides matching TRBD1. This CDR3 comprises 19 residues. The germline CDR1 and CDR2 sequences are MGHRA and YSYEKL. V trimming: 0 bases; J trimming: 3 bases; junction bases outside the gene matches: 13. The CDR3 loop reads CASSQDGARGPRSGNTIYF. The CDR3 DNA reads TGCGCCAGCAGCCAAGATGGGGCCAGGGGGCCGCGTAGTGGAAACACCATATATTTT.

This chain joins TRBV6-1 and TRBJ2-2; the match to TRBD2 covers 7 bases. Germline CDR1 and CDR2: MNHNS and SASEGT. Germline trimming cut 3 bases from V and 5 bases from J; bases unmatched to any gene: 9. The CDR3 runs to 16 residues. DNA of the CDR3: TGTGCCAGCAGTGATATGGGGGGGTGGGCGACCGGGGAGCTGTTTTTT. The encoded protein is CASSDMGGWATGELFF.

The chain recombines TRBV19 with TRBJ1-2; maybe TRBD1 (5 bases). The ends were cut back, 7 bases at V and 7 bases at J, with 22 bases in the middle. The CDR3 covers 15 residues. CDR1 is LNHDA and CDR2 is SQIVND in the germline V gene (reference sequence). The CDR3 here is CASTTQQQGQGGYTF. Written as DNA, the CDR3 is TGTGCCAGTACCACCCAACAGCAAGGGCAGGGTGGCTACACCTTC. The variable domain in full, with the rest retrieved from reference TRBV19 and TRBJ1-2, is DGGITQSPKYLFRKEGQNVTLSCEQNLNHDAMYWYRQDPGQGLRLIYYSQIVNDFQKGDIAEGYSVSREKKESFPLTVTSAQKNPTAFYLCASTTQQQGQGGYTFGSGTRLTVV.

This chain connects TRBV7-2 to TRBJ2-3; possibly TRBD2 for D (7 bases). This CDR3 contains 18 residues. The germline V gene encodes CDR1 SGHTA and CDR2 FQGNSA. V was clipped by 2 bases and J by 0 bases, with 18 bases between them. The CDR3 here is CASSLRGGVRASTDTQYF. DNA of the CDR3: TGTGCCAGCAGCTTAAGAGGGGGGGTTAGGGCGAGCACAGATACGCAGTATTTT.

This rearrangement joins TRBV12-3 or TRBV12-4 to TRBJ1-1; 9 nucleotides line up with TRBD1. The CDR3 loop spans 12 amino acids. The junction had 9 bases not matched to a gene; V was cut back by 6 bases and J by 13 bases. The CDR3 coding sequence is TGTGCCAGCAGGGAAGGGGGACAGGGTGGTTTCTTT. Its translation: CASREGGQGGFF.

CDR3: CASSPYMETIPWNEQFF. In DNA form, the CDR3 reads TGTGCCAGCAGCCCCTACATGGAGACTATTCCCTGGAATGAGCAGTTCTTC. This sequence joins TRBV4-2 and TRBJ2-1, with D possibly matching TRBD2 (5 bases). Germline CDR1 reads LGHNA; CDR2 reads YNFKEQ. Trimming cost V 4 bases and J 7 bases, with 23 bases left between them. This CDR3 contains 17 residues.

The V call is TRBV25-1, the J call TRBJ2-5, with 7 bases fitting TRBD1. V shed 4 bases, J shed 5 bases, and the junction held 7 bases outside the gene matches. The length of the CDR3 is 14 residues. CDR1 and CDR2 from the germline V gene are MGHDK and SYGVNS. The CDR3 sequence is CASSGLTGMETQYF. The DNA of the CDR3 is TGTGCCAGCAGTGGCTTGACAGGGATGGAGACCCAGTACTTC.

The V gene is TRBV12-3 or TRBV12-4, the J gene TRBJ2-1, with a tentative D call TRBD2 (6 bases). V dropped 3 bases and J dropped 13 bases, with 10 bases sitting between them. The length of the CDR3 is 11 residues. Written as DNA, the CDR3 is TGTGCCAGCAGTTTTACTAGCATCCAGTTCTTC. This gives the protein CASSFTSIQFF.

The genes are TRBV11-2 and TRBJ2-5; 8 nucleotides line up with TRBD2. This CDR3 comprises 17 residues. Trimming at V came to 0 bases and at J to 1 base, leaving 7 bases not matched to a gene. Germline V lookup: CDR1 SGHAT, CDR2 FQNNGV. CDR3 nucleotides: TGTGCCAGCAGCTTAGACTTGAGGCTAGCGGGCCAAGAGACCCAGTACTTC. Amino acids: CASSLDLRLAGQETQYF.

CDR3 DNA: TGTGCCAGCAGTTTAGCAGGGTCGAAGACTGAAGCTTTCTTT. Translated, it gives CASSLAGSKTEAFF. The gene calls are TRBV28 and TRBJ1-1; maybe TRBD1 (5 bases). The CDR3 is 14 residues long. Deletions cut 2 bases from V and 5 bases from J, with 12 bases between. CDR1 and CDR2 (germline): MDHEN, SYDVKM.

The rearrangement uses TRBV2 and TRBJ2-1; 12 bases are shared with TRBD1. CDR1 and CDR2 (germline): SNHLY, FYNNEI. The J segment lost 8 bases and the V segment lost 6 bases, leaving 5 bases of the junction unmatched. There are 14 residues in the CDR3. The CDR3 nucleotides are TGTGCCAGCAGGCTGGGACAGGGGGCATATGAGCAGTTCTTC. Amino acid sequence: CASRLGQGAYEQFF.

This chain uses TRBV15 with TRBJ1-1; 10 nucleotides match TRBD1. Looked up from germline, CDR1 is LNHNV and CDR2 is YYDKDF (reference sequence). Germline trimming cut 2 bases from V and 10 bases from J; bases unmatched to any gene: 19. The length of the CDR3 is 18 residues. The CDR3 DNA reads TGTGCCACCAGCAGACTCCAGGGCGCCGGGACAGGGGCTTTTGGAGCTTTCTTT. Amino acids: CATSRLQGAGTGAFGAFF.

This sequence joins TRBV7-2 and TRBJ1-6; D may be TRBD1 (5 bases). There are 15 residues in the CDR3. Looked up from germline, CDR1 is SGHTA and CDR2 is FQGNSA. Between the trimmed V and J ends, which lost 2 bases and 9 bases, there was a span of 14 bases. The DNA for the CDR3 is TGTGCCAGCAGCTTATGGGGGGACTTTATTTCACCCCTCCACTTT. Translated, it gives CASSLWGDFISPLHF.

The genes are TRBV28 and TRBJ1-5; D not certain. CDR3 size: 16 residues. Trimming removed 3 bases from V and 4 bases from J, with 16 bases in between. The V gene's germline CDR1 is MDHEN and CDR2 SYDVKM. The CDR3 reads CASSLGSWSGNQPQHF. The CDR3 coding sequence is TGTGCCAGCAGTTTGGGCTCATGGTCGGGGAATCAGCCCCAGCATTTT.

This clone was detected a few times. The gene calls are TRBV2 and TRBJ1-2, with D perhaps matching TRBD1 (6 bases). The ends were cut back, 6 bases at V and 4 bases at J, with 18 bases in the middle. Germline V gene lookup returns CDR1 SNHLY and CDR2 FYNNEI. The length of the CDR3 is 15 residues. CDR3 nucleotides: TGTGCCAGCAGCCCCGGGACCGAGGGGGTCTATGGCTACACCTTC. It yields the protein CASSPGTEGVYGYTF.

This clone was seen just once. This sequence joins TRBV24-1 and TRBJ2-5; D may be TRBD2 (5 bases). The CDR3 totals 14 residues. V was trimmed by 3 bases and J by 4 bases, leaving 11 bases between them. In germline, CDR1 is KGHDR, CDR2 SFDVKD. DNA of the CDR3: TGTGCCACCAGTGATCCATTTGCGGGAGAGACCCAGTACTTC. Translated: CATSDPFAGETQYF.

CDR3 region: CASRGGTGMGQPQHF. The DNA of the CDR3 is TGTGCCAGCAGGGGAGGGACAGGAATGGGGCAGCCCCAGCATTTT. The chain carries TRBV2 and TRBJ1-5; 8 bases map to TRBD1. Trimming at V came to 6 bases and at J to 7 bases, leaving 11 bases not matched to a gene. The germline CDR1 and CDR2 sequences are SNHLY and FYNNEI. The CDR3 totals 15 residues.

V and J are TRBV19 and TRBJ1-5; a possible D gene is TRBD1 (6 bases). Germline lookup yields CDR1 LNHDA and CDR2 SQIVND (reference sequence). V lost 6 bases and J 2 bases, leaving 14 bases between the germline ends. The CDR3 loop spans 15 amino acids. The CDR3 spells CASRTGGGGNQPQHF. The CDR3 DNA sequence: TGTGCCAGTAGGACGGGAGGGGGAGGCAATCAGCCCCAGCATTTT.

This rearrangement joins TRBV5-1 to TRBJ2-7; TRBD2 agrees at 8 bases. The length of the CDR3 is 16 residues. Per germline, CDR1 SGHRS and CDR2 YFSETQ. The junction had 9 bases not matched to a gene; V was cut back by 0 bases and J by 4 bases. CDR3 residues: CASSLEQTLAAYEQYF. CDR3 nucleotide sequence: TGCGCCAGCAGCTTGGAACAGACACTAGCGGCTTACGAGCAGTACTTC.

In this sample, this clone turned up many times. This chain connects TRBV4-3 to TRBJ2-2, with D possibly being TRBD1 (6 bases). The CDR3 spans 17 residues. Germline V CDR1 and CDR2: LGHNA, YSLEER. V was clipped by 0 bases and J by 4 bases, with 15 bases between them. DNA for the CDR3: TGCGCCAGCAGCCAAGATTTGTACAGGGCGGGCACCGGGGAGCTGTTTTTT. Translating it yields CASSQDLYRAGTGELFF.

This sequence joins TRBV18 and TRBJ2-7; TRBD1 matches at 9 bases. Germline V lookup: CDR1 KGHSH, CDR2 LQKENI. With 2 bases clipped from V and 0 bases from J, the junction kept 2 bases outside the gene matches. The length of the CDR3 is 15 residues. The CDR3 is CASSPGDRVSYEQYF. The CDR3 bases are TGTGCCAGCTCACCAGGGGACAGGGTCTCCTACGAGCAGTACTTC.

The chain links TRBV27 to TRBJ2-2; 8 nucleotides match TRBD1. This CDR3 comprises 16 residues. V gave up 3 bases and J gave up 5 bases; unmatched junction bases: 8. The V gene's germline CDR1 is MNHEY and CDR2 SMNVEV (reference sequence). The CDR3 sequence: CASSFLRTGRTGELFF. The DNA for the CDR3 is TGTGCCAGCAGTTTTTTGCGGACAGGGAGGACCGGGGAGCTGTTTTTT.

The J gene is TRBJ2-2, the V gene TRBV28, with D possibly matching TRBD2 (6 bases). Per germline, CDR1 MDHEN and CDR2 SYDVKM. V was cut by 8 bases and J by 5 bases, with 18 bases left in between. The CDR3 loop spans 15 amino acids. This CDR3 is CASRLRGAGTGELFF. Here the CDR3 DNA reads TGTGCCAGCCGCCTGAGGGGTGCGGGGACCGGGGAGCTGTTTTTT.

The chain recombines TRBV28 with TRBJ1-5; the match to TRBD1 covers 8 bases. V gave up 5 bases and J gave up 2 bases; unmatched junction bases: 20. CDR1 and CDR2 (germline): MDHEN, SYDVKM. The CDR3 totals 20 residues. CDR3 loop: CASSPIRGAGGWRGNQPQHF. Here the CDR3 DNA reads TGTGCCAGCAGTCCCATACGGGGTGCAGGGGGCTGGAGAGGCAATCAGCCCCAGCATTTT.